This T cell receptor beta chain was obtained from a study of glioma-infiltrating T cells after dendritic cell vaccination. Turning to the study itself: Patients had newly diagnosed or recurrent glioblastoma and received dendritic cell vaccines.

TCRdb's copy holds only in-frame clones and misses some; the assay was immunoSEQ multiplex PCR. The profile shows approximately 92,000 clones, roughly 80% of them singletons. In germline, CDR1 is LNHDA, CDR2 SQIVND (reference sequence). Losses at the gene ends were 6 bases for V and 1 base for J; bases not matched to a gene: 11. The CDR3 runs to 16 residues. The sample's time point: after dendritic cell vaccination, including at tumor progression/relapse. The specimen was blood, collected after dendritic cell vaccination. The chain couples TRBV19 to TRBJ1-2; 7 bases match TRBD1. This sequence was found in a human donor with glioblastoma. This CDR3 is CASRTTTGAVNYGYTF. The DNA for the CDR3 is TGTGCCAGTAGGACCACCACAGGGGCAGTTAACTATGGCTACACCTTC.